These T cell receptor beta chains were read from a single sample in a study of T cell repertoires in cytomegalovirus infection. A single record per CDR3 protein comes from TCRdb applying MiXCR to the reads. The sample has around 550,000 distinct CDR3 sequences; approximately 26% are singletons. Sequencing used PBMCs. All receptors come from a human donor in good health (CMV status not recorded). Some clones in this sample may be carry-over from other donors' samples. Both conserved end residues are part of each CDR3. Fields, in order: clone size, V gene, J gene, D gene, CDR3 protein, CDR3 DNA. D genes are given only for firm matches. Clone size is not always given. Where it is, it says once, few, many or a class for expanded clones.

abundance: many
v_gene: TRBV7-8
j_gene: TRBJ1-1
d_gene: TRBD1
CDR3aa: CASSLVMTGGPEAFF
CDR3nt: TGTGCCAGCAGCTTAGTTATGACAGGGGGCCCTGAAGCTTTCTTT

abundance: few
v_gene: TRBV6-5
j_gene: TRBJ2-7
d_gene: -
CDR3aa: CASSSWTGTYEQYF
CDR3nt: TGTGCCAGCAGTTCCTGGACTGGAACCTACGAGCAGTACTTC

abundance: -
v_gene: TRBV4-1
j_gene: TRBJ2-3
d_gene: TRBD1
CDR3aa: CASSRVIGGTAFTDTQYF
CDR3nt: TGCGCCAGCAGCCGCGTTATCGGTGGGACAGCTTTCACAGATACGCAGTATTTT

abundance: -
v_gene: TRBV6-6
j_gene: TRBJ2-1
d_gene: TRBD2
CDR3aa: CASRTGTSINEQFF
CDR3nt: TGTGCCAGCAGAACCGGGACTAGTATCAATGAGCAGTTCTTC

abundance: -
v_gene: TRBV7-9
j_gene: TRBJ2-1
d_gene: TRBD2
CDR3aa: CASSLGGLDQFF
CDR3nt: TGTGCCAGCAGCTTAGGCGGACTAGATCAGTTCTTC

abundance: few
v_gene: TRBV4-3
j_gene: TRBJ1-1
d_gene: -
CDR3aa: CASSQDPPSMLNTEAFF
CDR3nt: TGCGCCAGCAGCCAAGACCCCCCCAGCATGTTGAACACTGAAGCTTTCTTT

abundance: many
v_gene: TRBV7-2
j_gene: TRBJ2-2
d_gene: -
CDR3aa: CASSLTARGELFF
CDR3nt: TGTGCCAGCAGCTTAACAGCCCGCGGGGAGCTGTTTTTT

abundance: few
v_gene: TRBV5-4
j_gene: TRBJ2-7
d_gene: -
CDR3aa: CASSSPGGSHYEQYF
CDR3nt: TGTGCCAGCAGCTCACCTGGTGGAAGCCACTACGAGCAGTACTTC

abundance: -
v_gene: TRBV27
j_gene: TRBJ2-5
d_gene: -
CDR3aa: CASSLWSPQETQYF
CDR3nt: TGTGCCAGCAGTTTATGGTCCCCTCAAGAGACCCAGTACTTC

abundance: -
v_gene: TRBV11-2
j_gene: TRBJ1-1
d_gene: -
CDR3aa: CASSLDRVGEAFF
CDR3nt: TGTGCCAGCAGCTTAGATCGCGTAGGGGAAGCTTTCTTT

abundance: -
v_gene: TRBV5-6
j_gene: TRBJ2-7
d_gene: -
CDR3aa: CASSLSHEQYF
CDR3nt: TGTGCCAGCAGCTTGAGTCACGAGCAGTACTTC

abundance: -
v_gene: TRBV10-3
j_gene: TRBJ2-1
d_gene: TRBD2
CDR3aa: CAIASAGDRNEQFF
CDR3nt: TGTGCCATCGCATCGGCGGGAGATCGGAATGAGCAGTTCTTC

abundance: -
v_gene: TRBV29-1
j_gene: TRBJ1-1
d_gene: -
CDR3aa: CSIGGGTEAFF
CDR3nt: TGCAGCATAGGTGGGGGCACTGAAGCTTTCTTT

abundance: many
v_gene: TRBV12-3/TRBV12-4
j_gene: TRBJ1-4
d_gene: -
CDR3aa: CASTQNFFGDLNEKLFF
CDR3nt: TGTGCCAGCACTCAAAACTTCTTCGGTGACCTGAATGAAAAACTGTTTTTT

abundance: many
v_gene: TRBV7-2
j_gene: TRBJ2-3
d_gene: -
CDR3aa: CASSRGGFETDTQYF
CDR3nt: TGTGCCAGCAGCCGTGGGGGGTTTGAAACAGATACGCAGTATTTT

abundance: many
v_gene: TRBV7-2
j_gene: TRBJ2-2
d_gene: -
CDR3aa: CASSPGGIDRGELFF
CDR3nt: TGTGCCAGCAGCCCTGGGGGGATCGACCGCGGGGAGCTGTTTTTT